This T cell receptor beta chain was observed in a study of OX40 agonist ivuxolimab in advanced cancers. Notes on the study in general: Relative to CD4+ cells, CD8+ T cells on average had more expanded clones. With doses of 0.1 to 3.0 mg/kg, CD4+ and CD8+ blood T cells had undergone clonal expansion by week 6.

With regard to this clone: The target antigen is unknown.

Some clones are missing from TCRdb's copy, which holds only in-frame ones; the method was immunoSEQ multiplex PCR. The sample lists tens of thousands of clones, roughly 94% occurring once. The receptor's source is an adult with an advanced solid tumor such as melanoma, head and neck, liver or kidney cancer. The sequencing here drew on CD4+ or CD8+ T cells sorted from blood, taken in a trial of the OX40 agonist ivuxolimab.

CDR3: CASSYRLAGYEQYF. CDR3 nucleotide sequence: TGTGCCAGTAGTTACCGACTAGCGGGCTACGAGCAGTACTTC. The chain has TRBV19 and TRBJ2-7; TRBD2 aligns across 10 bases. Losses at the gene ends were 5 bases for V and 3 bases for J; bases not matched to a gene: 4. Germline CDR1 is LNHDA and CDR2 is SQIVND (reference sequence). This CDR3 has 14 amino acids.